This TCR beta chain was recovered during a study of blood T cell repertoires in COVID-19. Study details: The United States, Italy and Spain provided the acute and convalescent COVID-19 samples. From T cells, B-cell-depleted T cells, or PBMCs came the material, which was cDNA or gDNA.

Original methodology: Reference gene primer amplification yielded estimated nucleated cell counts. Method: immunoSEQ multiplex PCR; TCRdb's copy keeps in-frame clones and lacks some. Clonal size and the V and J genes are those of that table, whereas D and trimming came from the DNA. There are some 200,000 clones in the sample; roughly 79% occur only once, and more than 25% lies in the top ten. Germline V gene data show CDR1 as SGHTA and CDR2 as FQGTGA. Trimming took off 2 bases at V and 5 bases at J, with 12 bases between the two ends. This CDR3 contains 14 residues. The chain is built from TRBV7-3 and TRBJ1-1; possibly TRBD1 for D (5 bases). The clonotype originates from a woman in her 70s with acute or convalescent COVID-19. What was sequenced was peripheral blood. The CDR3 spells CASSLSGVWTEAFF. CDR3 sequence (DNA): TGTGCCAGCAGCTTATCGGGGGTGTGGACTGAAGCTTTCTTT. The whole variable domain, filled in from reference TRBV7-3 and TRBJ1-1, reads GAGVSQTPSNKVTEKGKYVELRCDPISGHTALYWYRQSLGQGPEFLIYFQGTGAADDSGLPNDRFFAVRPEGSVSTLKIQRTERGDSAVYLCASSLSGVWTEAFFGQGTRLTVV.